This T cell receptor (beta chain) appears in the sequencing data of a study of blood T cell repertoires in COVID-19. As for the study in general: Samples of COVID-19 (acute and convalescent) were obtained from the United States, Italy and Spain.

Germline values: CDR1 SGHNT, CDR2 YYREEE (reference sequence). The CDR3 is 14 amino acids. Trimming pared 0 bases from V and 0 bases from J, leaving 6 bases between. Profiled with immunoSEQ multiplex PCR; TCRdb holds only in-frame clones, not every one. The sample yields about 200,000 clones, roughly four fifths seen once. The specimen sequenced was peripheral blood. The receptor's source is an elderly woman with COVID-19, enrolled during active disease. The J gene is TRBJ1-1, the V gene TRBV5-4, with D possibly being TRBD1 (6 bases). DNA for the CDR3: TGTGCCAGCAGCTTGGGACAGGTGAACACTGAAGCTTTCTTT. Translating it yields CASSLGQVNTEAFF.